This is a list of T cell receptor beta chains from one sample in a study of T-cell memory formation after mild COVID-19. TCRdb called the 5' RACE reads again in MiXCR, with one record for every CDR3 protein. Among about 170,000 distinct CDR3 sequences listed, about an eighth were seen once. Sequenced input: PBMCs or a T cell subset sorted from them (not recorded which). The receptors here all came from a man between 18 and 29 years old who had mild COVID-19 (a few samples of this study predate the infection). Cell type and time point are not known. Each CDR3 is given without its conserved first and last residue.

v_call,cdr3_aa
TRBV12-3/TRBV12-4,ASSSGPKAHTEAF
TRBV29-1,SVSHRDRVGYT
TRBV7-2,ASSLVGGLGTGELF
TRBV10-3,AIRGGLAYNEQF
TRBV18,ASSGTGAYEQY
TRBV27,ASSSRTGDTAF
TRBV20-1,SAARDRGHGNEKLF
TRBV4-1,ASSQDNVRPQH
TRBV6-6,ASSYGRLYTDTQY
TRBV27,ASRFGGSGGYT
TRBV15,ATSVRSLPQH
TRBV7-2,ASSLGSGGIAKNIQY
TRBV27,ASSLAGTGGSGEQY
TRBV5-1,ASSLGAGGPHEQF
TRBV7-2,ASSLRQGTDTEAF
TRBV12-3/TRBV12-4,ASSFMGHNYGYT
TRBV2,ATQDAGETQY
TRBV12-3/TRBV12-4,ASTYRGSTEAF
TRBV30,AWISPQGHNQPQH
TRBV5-1,ASSLDGETQY
TRBV7-2,ASSLAPFRTYEQY
TRBV12-3/TRBV12-4,ASSLGLGKHEQY
TRBV7-2,ASSLLGRVTAF
TRBV2,ASKDREGPEAF
TRBV29-1,SVGQAALYNEQF
TRBV20-1,SALLVKETQY
TRBV5-1,ASSELTSGAYEQY
TRBV21-1,ASLKKAGSSPEANVLT
TRBV10-2,ASSDTGIQETQY
TRBV7-3,ASSLGQLETQY
TRBV7-3,ASSLTAAGDTEAF
TRBV5-1,ASREGLETQY
TRBV27,ASSVDRRAGNTIY
TRBV4-3,ASSQDQVRARLY
TRBV4-2,ASSTDRGGYT
TRBV29-1,SAGGLDYNEQF
TRBV29-1,SAAGTSLETQY
TRBV7-6,ASSPLPGLAASTDTQY
TRBV2,ASSEWGDQY
TRBV6-1,ASSEALGHSYSPLH